These T cell receptor beta chains were read from a single sample in a study of PD-1 blockade in classical Hodgkin lymphoma. The data were produced by immunoSEQ multiplex PCR, yet TCRdb's version contains in-frame clones alone and is incomplete. This table has tens of thousands of clones, roughly 80% appearing once. The specimen was peripheral blood mononuclear cells (PBMCs), collected before the second cycle of nivolumab. The source of these receptors is a human donor with classical Hodgkin lymphoma. Both conserved end residues are part of each CDR3. Fields, in order: V gene, D gene, CDR3 length, clone size, J gene, CDR3 DNA, CDR3 protein. D genes are given only for firm matches. Only part of the rows carry a size: once, few, many, or a class if the clone is expanded.

TRBV5-1	.	14	.	TRBJ2-6	TGCGCCAGCAACCCAGCCTCTGGGGCCAACGTCCTGACTTTC	CASNPASGANVLTF
TRBV10-1	TRBD1	15	.	TRBJ2-7	TGCGCCAGCAGCACAGGGGCGGCGGTAACCTCCGAGCAGTACTTC	CASSTGAAVTSEQYF
TRBV5-1	TRBD1	14	.	TRBJ1-1	TGCGCCAGCAGCTTCCAGGGGGAGGGCACTGAAGCTTTCTTT	CASSFQGEGTEAFF
TRBV6-4	TRBD1	13	.	TRBJ1-5	TGTGCCAGCAGCCGGGACAGGGATCAGCCCCAGCATTTT	CASSRDRDQPQHF
TRBV7-2	.	13	.	TRBJ2-5	TGTGCCAGCAGCGAGTCCACCCCAGAGACCCAGTACTTC	CASSESTPETQYF
TRBV2	.	13	once	TRBJ1-5	TGTGCCAGCAGGGCCGAAGGCAATCAGCCCCAGCATTTT	CASRAEGNQPQHF
TRBV6-5	.	15	.	TRBJ1-5	TGTGCCAGCAGCCCCGGGTTCACAAGCAATCAGCCCCAGCATTTT	CASSPGFTSNQPQHF
TRBV7-6	.	13	.	TRBJ2-3	TGTGCCAGCAGCTTAGTTCGCACAGATACGCAGTATTTT	CASSLVRTDTQYF
TRBV19	.	15	once	TRBJ2-7	TGTGCCACCCGAGGAGGAGGACAGCCTATCTACGAGCAGTACTTC	CATRGGGQPIYEQYF
TRBV29-1	.	14	.	TRBJ2-3	TGCAGCGTTGAATCGGCAGGAATCTGGGATACGCAGTATTTT	CSVESAGIWDTQYF
TRBV7-2	.	13	.	TRBJ1-2	TGTGCCAGCAGCCCAGCACCAATAATGGGCTACACCTTC	CASSPAPIMGYTF
TRBV18	.	13	.	TRBJ1-1	TGTGCCAGCTCACCGAAAGCTAACACTGAAGCTTTCTTT	CASSPKANTEAFF
TRBV7-7	TRBD1	16	.	TRBJ2-5	TGTGCTAGCAGCAGAAGTGGGACAGGGGGTAGCGAGACCCAGTACTTC	CASSRSGTGGSETQYF
TRBV6-6	.	15	.	TRBJ1-2	TGTGCCAGCAGTTATTCTTCGACAGCTGCCTATGGCTACACCTTC	CASSYSSTAAYGYTF
TRBV21-1	.	18	.	TRBJ1-4	TGTGCCAGCAGCCCCGGAACAGAAAGGGATAGAATGAATGAAAAACTGTTTTTT	CASSPGTERDRMNEKLFF
TRBV7-9	.	13	medium-sized	TRBJ2-7	TGTGCCAGCAGCTTAAGCTTCTCCTACGAGCAGTACTTC	CASSLSFSYEQYF
TRBV4-1	TRBD2	15	.	TRBJ2-1	TGCGCCAGCAGCCAGGGCGGGGGACTTTTGAAGGAGCAGTTCTTC	CASSQGGGLLKEQFF
TRBV6-6	TRBD2	15	once	TRBJ2-2	TGTGCCAGCAGTCTAAGCGGGGGAAACACCGGGGAGCTGTTTTTT	CASSLSGGNTGELFF
TRBV19	TRBD1	13	few	TRBJ1-6	TGTGCCAGTAGTCCGACAGGGGATTCACCCCTCCACTTT	CASSPTGDSPLHF
TRBV7-2	TRBD1	15	few	TRBJ1-2	TGTGCCAGCAGCTTCTCCCGGGGACAGGGGAATGGCTACACCTTC	CASSFSRGQGNGYTF
TRBV5-1	.	17	.	TRBJ2-3	TGCGCCAGCAGCTTGACCCCCCCTAGCTTAAGCACAGATACGCAGTATTTT	CASSLTPPSLSTDTQYF
TRBV28	.	22	.	TRBJ2-6	TGTGCCAGCAGCCCACGGGGCGCAGGACCCGGGTTCTGGGGCTCTGGGGCCAACGTCCTGACTTTC	CASSPRGAGPGFWGSGANVLTF
TRBV27	TRBD1	14	few	TRBJ1-6	TGTGCCAGCAGACTTACAGGGGTAAATTCACCCCTCCACTTT	CASRLTGVNSPLHF
TRBV13	TRBD2	17	.	TRBJ2-7	TGTGCCAGCAGCCCAAACCCACTAGCGGGGGACTCCTACGAGCAGTACTTC	CASSPNPLAGDSYEQYF
TRBV30	TRBD2	17	.	TRBJ2-7	TGTGCCTGGAGTGTACGAATAGCGGGGGGGCCTCCCTACGAGCAGTACTTC	CAWSVRIAGGPPYEQYF
TRBV5-1	.	11	.	TRBJ2-5	TGCGCCAGCAGCTTGTTTGAGACCCAGTACTTC	CASSLFETQYF